This TCR beta chain was retrieved from a study of T cells expressing NK-cell markers. The germline CDR1 and CDR2 sequences are SGHDN and FVKESK. CDR3 size: 16 residues. One entry per CDR3 protein, without DNA, is what TCRdb gives after re-calling the 5' RACE reads. The repertoire table contains 400,000 to 450,000 distinct CDR3 sequences. The chain employs TRBV14 and TRBJ1-1. The receptor was derived from a woman between 18 and 69 years old in good health. The sequenced sample consisted of blood T cells: a sorted CD56 or NKG2C T cell subset, CD4+ or CD8+ T cells, or bulk PBMC T cells (not recorded which). CDR3 residues: CASSFLGKSRPTEAFF.